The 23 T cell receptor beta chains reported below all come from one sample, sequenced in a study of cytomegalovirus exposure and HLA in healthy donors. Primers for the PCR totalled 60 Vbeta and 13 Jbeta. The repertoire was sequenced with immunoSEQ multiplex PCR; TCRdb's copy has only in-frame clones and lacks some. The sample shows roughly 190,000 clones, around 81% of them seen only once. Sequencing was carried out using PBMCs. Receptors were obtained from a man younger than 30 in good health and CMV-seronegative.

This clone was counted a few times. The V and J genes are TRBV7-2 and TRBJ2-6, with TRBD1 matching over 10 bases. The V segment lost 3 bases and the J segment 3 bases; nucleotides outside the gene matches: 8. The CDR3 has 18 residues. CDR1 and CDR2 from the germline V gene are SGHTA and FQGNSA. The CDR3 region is CASSFNRQGANGANVLTF. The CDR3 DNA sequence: TGTGCCAGCAGCTTTAATCGACAGGGGGCTAATGGGGCCAACGTCCTGACTTTC.

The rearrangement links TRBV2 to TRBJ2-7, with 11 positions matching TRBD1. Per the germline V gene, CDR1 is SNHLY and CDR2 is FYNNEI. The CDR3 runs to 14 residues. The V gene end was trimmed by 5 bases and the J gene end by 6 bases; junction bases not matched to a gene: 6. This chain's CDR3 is CASSRTGGISEQYF. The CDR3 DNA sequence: TGTGCCAGCAGTCGGACAGGGGGCATCTCCGAGCAGTACTTC.

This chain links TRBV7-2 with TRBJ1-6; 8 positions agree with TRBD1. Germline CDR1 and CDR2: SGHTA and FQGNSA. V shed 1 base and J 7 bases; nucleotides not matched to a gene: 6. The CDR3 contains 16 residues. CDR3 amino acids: CASSLDVTGVNSPLHF. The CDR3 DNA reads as TGTGCCAGCAGCTTAGATGTGACAGGGGTAAATTCACCCCTCCACTTT.

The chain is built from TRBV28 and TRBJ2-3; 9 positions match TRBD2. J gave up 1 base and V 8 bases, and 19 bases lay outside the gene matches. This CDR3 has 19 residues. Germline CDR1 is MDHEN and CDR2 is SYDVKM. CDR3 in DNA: TGTGCCAGCGCACCTTTTAGCGGGGGTTCCTCTCCTGGCACAGATACGCAGTATTTT. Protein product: CASAPFSGGSSPGTDTQYF.

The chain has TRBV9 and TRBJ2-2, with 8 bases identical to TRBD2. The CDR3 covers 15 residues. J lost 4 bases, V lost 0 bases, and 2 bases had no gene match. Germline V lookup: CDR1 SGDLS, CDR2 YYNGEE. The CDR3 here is CASSVDGGGTGELFF. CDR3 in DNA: TGTGCCAGCAGCGTAGACGGGGGGGGCACCGGGGAGCTGTTTTTT.

The CDR3 DNA reads TGTGCCAGCAGCCCCGGGCCGGGAGGGTATGGCTACACCTTC. Protein: CASSPGPGGYGYTF. The gene calls are TRBV7-9 and TRBJ1-2; D unclear. Trimming pared 5 bases from V and 5 bases from J, leaving 15 bases between. Germline loops: CDR1 SEHNR, CDR2 FQNEAQ (reference sequence). The CDR3 runs to 14 residues. The entire variable domain, with the rest obtained from reference TRBV7-9 and TRBJ1-2, is as follows: DTGVSQNPRHKITKRGQNVTFRCDPISEHNRLYWYRQTLGQGPEFLTYFQNEAQLEKSRLLSDRFSAERPKGSFSTLEIQRTEQGDSAMYLCASSPGPGGYGYTFGSGTRLTVV.

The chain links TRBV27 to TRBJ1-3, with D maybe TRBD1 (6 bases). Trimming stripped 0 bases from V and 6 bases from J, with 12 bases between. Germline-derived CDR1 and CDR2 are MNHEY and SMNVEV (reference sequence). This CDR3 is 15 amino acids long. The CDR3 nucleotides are TGTGCCAGCAGTTTATCCGGGGGGCGGCCAAACACCATATATTTT. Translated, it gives CASSLSGGRPNTIYF.

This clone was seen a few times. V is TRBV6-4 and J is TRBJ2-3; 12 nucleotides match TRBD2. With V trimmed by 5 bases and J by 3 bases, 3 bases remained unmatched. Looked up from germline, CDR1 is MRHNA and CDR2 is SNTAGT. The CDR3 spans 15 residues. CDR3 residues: CASSFGTSGTDTQYF. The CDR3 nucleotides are TGTGCCAGCAGTTTCGGGACTAGCGGGACAGATACGCAGTATTTT.

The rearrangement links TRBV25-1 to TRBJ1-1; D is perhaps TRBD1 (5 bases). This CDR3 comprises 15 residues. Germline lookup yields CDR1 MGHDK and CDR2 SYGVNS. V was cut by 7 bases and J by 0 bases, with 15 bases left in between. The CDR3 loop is CASTPPLGVNTEAFF. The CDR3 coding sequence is TGTGCCAGCACCCCTCCCCTAGGGGTGAACACTGAAGCTTTCTTT.

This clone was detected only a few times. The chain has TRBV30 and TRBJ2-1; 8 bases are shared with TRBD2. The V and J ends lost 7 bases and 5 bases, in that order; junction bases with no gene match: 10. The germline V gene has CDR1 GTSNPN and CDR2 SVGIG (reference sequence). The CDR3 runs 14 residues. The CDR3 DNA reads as TGTGCCTCCCGTACTAGCGGAAACCACAATGAGCAGTTCTTC. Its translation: CASRTSGNHNEQFF.

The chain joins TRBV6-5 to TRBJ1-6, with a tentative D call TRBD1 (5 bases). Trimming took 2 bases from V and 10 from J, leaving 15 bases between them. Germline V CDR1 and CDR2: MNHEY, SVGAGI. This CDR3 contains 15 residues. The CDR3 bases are TGTGCCAGCAGTTACGTGACAGCGTCGGTCTCACCCCTCCACTTT. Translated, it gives CASSYVTASVSPLHF.

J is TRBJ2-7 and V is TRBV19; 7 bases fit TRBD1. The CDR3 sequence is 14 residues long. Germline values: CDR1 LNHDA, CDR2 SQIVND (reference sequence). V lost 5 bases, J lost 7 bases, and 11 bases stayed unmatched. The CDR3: CASSPGQRLGEQYF. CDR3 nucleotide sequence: TGTGCCAGTAGTCCGGGACAGCGCTTGGGGGAGCAGTACTTC.

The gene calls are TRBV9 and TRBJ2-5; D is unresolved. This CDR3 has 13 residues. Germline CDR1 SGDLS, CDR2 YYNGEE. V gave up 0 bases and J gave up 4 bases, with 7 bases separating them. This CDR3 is CASSVDSGETQYF. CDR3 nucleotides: TGTGCCAGCAGCGTAGATTCAGGAGAGACCCAGTACTTC.

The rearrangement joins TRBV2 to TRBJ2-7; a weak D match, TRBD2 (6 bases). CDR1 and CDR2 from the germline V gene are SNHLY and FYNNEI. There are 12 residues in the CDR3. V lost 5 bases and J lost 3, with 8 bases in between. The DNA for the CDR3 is TGTGCCAGCAGTCGACTAGGCTACGAGCAGTACTTC. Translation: CASSRLGYEQYF.

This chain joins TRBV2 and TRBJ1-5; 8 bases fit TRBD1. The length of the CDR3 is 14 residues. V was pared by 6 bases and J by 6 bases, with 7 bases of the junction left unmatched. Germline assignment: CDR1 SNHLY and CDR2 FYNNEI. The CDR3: CASRAQGAGQPQHF. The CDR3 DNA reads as TGTGCCAGCAGGGCCCAGGGGGCCGGTCAGCCCCAGCATTTT.

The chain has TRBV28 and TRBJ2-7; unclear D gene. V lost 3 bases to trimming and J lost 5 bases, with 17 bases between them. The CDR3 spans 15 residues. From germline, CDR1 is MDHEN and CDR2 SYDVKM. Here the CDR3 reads CASSLSDSSAHEQYF. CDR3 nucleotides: TGTGCCAGCAGTTTGAGCGACTCTTCAGCCCACGAGCAGTACTTC.

CDR3 amino acids: CASSLEDGVDTQYF. CDR3 bases: TGTGCCAGCAGCTTAGAGGACGGGGTAGATACGCAGTATTTT. The gene calls are TRBV7-9 and TRBJ2-3, with D perhaps matching TRBD2 (5 bases). The CDR3 is made up of 14 amino acids. Germline CDR1 is SEHNR and CDR2 is FQNEAQ (reference sequence). The germline V and J ends were trimmed by 1 base and 5 bases, with 10 bases remaining between them. Full variable domain (rest looked up from reference TRBV7-9 and TRBJ2-3): DTGVSQNPRHKITKRGQNVTFRCDPISEHNRLYWYRQTLGQGPEFLTYFQNEAQLEKSRLLSDRFSAERPKGSFSTLEIQRTEQGDSAMYLCASSLEDGVDTQYFGPGTRLTVL.

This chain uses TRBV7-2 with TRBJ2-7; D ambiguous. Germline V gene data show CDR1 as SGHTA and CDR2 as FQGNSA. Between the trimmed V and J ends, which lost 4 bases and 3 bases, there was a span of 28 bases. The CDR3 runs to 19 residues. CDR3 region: CASSSRASFRPLQDYEQYF. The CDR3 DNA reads TGTGCCAGCAGCTCACGCGCGTCCTTTCGTCCTCTCCAGGACTACGAGCAGTACTTC.

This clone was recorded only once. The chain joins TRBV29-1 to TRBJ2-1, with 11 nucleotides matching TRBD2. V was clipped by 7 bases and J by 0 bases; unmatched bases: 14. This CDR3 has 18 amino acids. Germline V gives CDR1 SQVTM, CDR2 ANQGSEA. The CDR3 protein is CSGNSGTSGGGSYNEQFF. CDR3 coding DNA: TGCAGCGGTAATTCCGGGACTAGCGGAGGGGGCTCCTACAATGAGCAGTTCTTC.

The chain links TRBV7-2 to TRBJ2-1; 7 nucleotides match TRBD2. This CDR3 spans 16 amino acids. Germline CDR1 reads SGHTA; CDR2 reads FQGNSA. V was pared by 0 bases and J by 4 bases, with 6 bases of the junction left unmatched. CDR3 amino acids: CASSLASGVRYNEQFF. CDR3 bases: TGTGCCAGCAGCTTAGCAAGCGGGGTACGGTACAATGAGCAGTTCTTC.

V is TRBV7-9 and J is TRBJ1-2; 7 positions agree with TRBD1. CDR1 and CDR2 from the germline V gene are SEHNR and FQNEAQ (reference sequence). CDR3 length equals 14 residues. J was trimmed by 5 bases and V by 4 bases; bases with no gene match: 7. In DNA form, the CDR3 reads TGTGCCAGCAGCTCCGGACAGGTGGAATATGGCTACACCTTC. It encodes CASSSGQVEYGYTF.

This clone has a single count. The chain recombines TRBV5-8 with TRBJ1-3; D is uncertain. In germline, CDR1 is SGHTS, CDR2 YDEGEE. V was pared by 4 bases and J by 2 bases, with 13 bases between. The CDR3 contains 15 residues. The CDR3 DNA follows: TGTGCCAGCAGCCATGACTGGGGAGCTGGAAACACCATATATTTT. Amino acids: CASSHDWGAGNTIYF.

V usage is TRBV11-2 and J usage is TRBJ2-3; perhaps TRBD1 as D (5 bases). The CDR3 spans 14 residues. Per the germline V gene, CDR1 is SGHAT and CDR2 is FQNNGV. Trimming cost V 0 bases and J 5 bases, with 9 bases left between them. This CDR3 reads CASSLDRVIDTQYF. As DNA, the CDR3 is TGTGCCAGCAGCTTAGACAGGGTCATAGATACGCAGTATTTT.